Below, 5 T cell receptor beta chains from the same sample are listed, as sequenced in a study of blood T cell repertoires in COVID-19. The data were produced by immunoSEQ multiplex PCR, yet TCRdb's version contains in-frame clones alone and is incomplete. The sample lists fewer than 350,000 clones, 85% seen once, with around 2% in the top ten. Sequencing used PBMCs or T cells enriched from blood (not recorded which). The receptors were gathered from a woman aged 25 to 39 who had been exposed to COVID-19.

The rearrangement uses TRBV19 and TRBJ1-1; D gene ambiguous. The CDR3 sequence is 16 residues long. Looked up from germline, CDR1 is LNHDA and CDR2 is SQIVND (reference sequence). Deletions cut 3 bases from V and 5 bases from J, with 19 bases between. CDR3 region: CASSMDRRYANTEAFF. The CDR3 bases are TGTGCCAGTAGTATGGATAGGCGGTACGCGAATACTGAAGCTTTCTTT.

The chain combines TRBV4-3 with TRBJ2-1; 12 bases agree with TRBD1. Germline lookup yields CDR1 LGHNA and CDR2 YSLEER. V was pared by 0 bases and J by 10 bases, with 1 base of the junction left unmatched. The CDR3 extends over 14 amino acids. This CDR3 is CASSQDGTGGEQFF. The CDR3 DNA reads TGCGCCAGCAGCCAAGATGGGACAGGGGGCGAGCAGTTCTTC.

The chain employs TRBV7-9 and TRBJ1-1, with D uncertain. The ends were cut back, 1 base at V and 7 bases at J, with 10 bases in the middle. CDR3 length equals 13 residues. CDR1 SEHNR and CDR2 FQNEAQ come from the germline V gene (reference sequence). The CDR3 nucleotides read TGTGCCAGCAGCTTAGACGGGTGGAATGAAGCTTTCTTT. This sequence encodes CASSLDGWNEAFF.

The chain joins TRBV6-5 to TRBJ2-7; D is possibly TRBD1 (6 bases). Germline CDR1 and CDR2: MNHEY and SVGAGI. This CDR3 spans 14 amino acids. V was clipped by 8 bases and J by 0 bases, with 14 bases between them. The CDR3 loop is CASGFPGHSYEQYF. The CDR3 DNA reads as TGTGCCAGCGGCTTTCCGGGACACTCCTACGAGCAGTACTTC.

The chain carries TRBV3-1 (or the pseudogene TRBV3-2) and TRBJ2-5, with 9 bases matching TRBD2. Germline V gene lookup returns CDR1 LGHDT and CDR2 YNNKEL (reference sequence). The CDR3 consists of 16 residues. V lost 5 bases and J lost 4; bases outside the gene matches: 11. The CDR3 protein is CASSERSGSDRETQYF. In DNA, the CDR3 is TGTGCCAGCAGCGAACGTAGCGGGAGCGATCGAGAGACCCAGTACTTC.